The entry below gives a single TCR beta chain sequence along with its context. Sequenced by immunoSEQ multiplex PCR; TCRdb stores in-frame clones only, minus some. The table records 350,000 to 500,000 clones, about 88% of them present only once. This specimen belongs to a study of blood T cell repertoires in COVID-19. Study members were between roughly 18 and 89 years old and lived in 24 US regions. Sequenced material: PBMCs or T cells enriched from blood (not recorded which). The receptor was derived from a woman in her late teens or twenties who had been exposed to COVID-19.

CDR3 sequence reads: CASRWTSGGAAGAYEQYF. CDR3 nucleotide sequence: TGCGCCAGCAGGTGGACTAGCGGGGGGGCGGCCGGAGCCTACGAGCAGTACTTC. The J gene is TRBJ2-7, the V gene TRBV5-1; 15 positions match TRBD2. CDR3 size: 18 residues. Germline CDR1 SGHRS, CDR2 YFSETQ. The V gene end was trimmed by 5 bases and the J gene end by 2 bases; junction bases not matched to a gene: 11.